The clone carrying this T cell receptor (beta chain) appeared a few times. The record originates from a study of T cells in Graves' hyperthyroidism and ophthalmopathy. TCR beta CDR3 regions were amplified from RNA. Initially, a first-round RT-PCR of the TCR CDR3 employed the HTBI primer set. TCRdb processed the multiplex PCR reads anew with MiXCR; each CDR3 protein has one entry. The sample includes some 760,000 distinct CDR3 sequences, 12% to 15% of them seen just once. This CDR3 is built from 15 residues. Germline values: CDR1 LNHNV, CDR2 YYDKDF (reference sequence). The V and J ends lost 0 bases and 3 bases respectively, with 11 bases between them.

This receptor was identified in a woman younger than 30 with Graves' hyperthyroidism. Sequencing was done on a sample of blood. The chain has TRBV15 and TRBJ2-5, with D possibly TRBD1 on 5 matching bases. As DNA, the CDR3 is TGTGCCACCAGCAGAGATAAGGGGTGGGAAGAGACCCAGTACTTC. Its translation is CATSRDKGWEETQYF.